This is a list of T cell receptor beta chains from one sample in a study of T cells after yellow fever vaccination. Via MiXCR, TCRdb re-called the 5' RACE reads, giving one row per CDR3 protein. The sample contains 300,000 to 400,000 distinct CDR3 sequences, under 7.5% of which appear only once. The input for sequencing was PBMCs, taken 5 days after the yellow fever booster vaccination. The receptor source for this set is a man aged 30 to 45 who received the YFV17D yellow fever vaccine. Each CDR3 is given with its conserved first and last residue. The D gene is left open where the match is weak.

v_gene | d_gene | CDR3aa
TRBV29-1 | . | CSVLVGFSGNTIYF
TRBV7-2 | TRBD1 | CASTQTGGTGNEQFF
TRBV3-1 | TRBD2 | CASSQGLAGEAEQFF
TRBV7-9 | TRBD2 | CASRQPPGGPRTGELFF
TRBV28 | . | CASRGGGLGTDTQYF
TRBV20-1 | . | CSAAPDGSYEQYF
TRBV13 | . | CASSGQINYEQYF
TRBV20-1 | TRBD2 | CSATSGRALSEQFF
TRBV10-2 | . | CASLLTQNTGELFF
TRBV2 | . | CASSSQPNTDTQYF
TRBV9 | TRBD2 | CASSPTSGSLKTQYF
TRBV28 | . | CASSLKGARLTDTQYF
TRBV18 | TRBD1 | CASSLQGARYYEQYF
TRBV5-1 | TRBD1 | CASSLGQGVGEKETQYF
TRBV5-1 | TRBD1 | CASSLGQGGYGYTF
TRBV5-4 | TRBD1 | CASSLRTGGWENGYTF
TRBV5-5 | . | CASSFPDTSYEQYF
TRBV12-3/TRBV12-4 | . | CASSLRQGPSGANVLTF
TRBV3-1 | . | CASSQDREGTGELFF
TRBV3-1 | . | CASSQDWKGTGELFF
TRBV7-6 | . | CASSSFPGLSLQEQYF
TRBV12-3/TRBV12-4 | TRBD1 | CASDSGGTGELFF
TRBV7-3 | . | CASSLIGPDTQYF
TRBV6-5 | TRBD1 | CASIWDRQSYEQYF
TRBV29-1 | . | CSVGPEGEQFF
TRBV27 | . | CASRGAGGFQPQPF
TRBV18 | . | CASSLGDPTDTQYF
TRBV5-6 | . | CASSFGMNWANVLTF
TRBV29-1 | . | CSVVGEAETQYF
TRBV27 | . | CASSPTGNYEQYF
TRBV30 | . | CASSRGWEKLFF
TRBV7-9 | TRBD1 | CASSSLEGTGGTEQYF
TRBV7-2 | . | CASSDRLGGEYGYTF
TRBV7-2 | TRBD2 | CASSRGLASYNEQFF
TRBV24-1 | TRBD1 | CATSDGTGSASNQPQHF
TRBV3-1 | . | CASSQGINQPQHF
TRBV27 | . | CASSYTWTMNTEAFF
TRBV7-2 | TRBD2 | CASSLTPTSGGEQFF
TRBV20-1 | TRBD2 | CSASTSGSLAKNIQYF
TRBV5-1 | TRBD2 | CASSLISGPYNEQFF
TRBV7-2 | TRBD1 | CASKNRGLENIQYF